The present entry profiles one T cell receptor (beta chain) with its context. The antigen is not known. Trimming cost V 8 bases and J 4 bases; bases outside gene matches: 8. The CDR3 has 15 amino acids. Germline V CDR1 and CDR2: ENHRY, SYGVKD. TCRdb analysed the 5' RACE reads with MiXCR anew, one entry per CDR3 protein. The top ten hold about 4.5% of the sample, which has 650,000 to 750,000 distinct CDR3 sequences, approximately 22% seen once. These data are taken from a study of identical twins. Study-wide points: Alpha sequences out of frame and shared by twins had excess low generation probability.

These data were also reused for a study on T cells expressing NK-cell markers.

The sample was PBMCs. J is TRBJ2-2 and V is TRBV10-3; 9 bases line up with TRBD2. This sequence originates from a woman between 18 and 29 years old in good health. CDR3 sequence (DNA): TGTGCCATCGCGGGAGGGCTCGTCGGCACCGGGGAGCTGTTTTTT. It translates to CAIAGGLVGTGELFF.